The 23 T cell receptor beta chains below come from one sample, sequenced in a study of blood T cell repertoires in COVID-19. Data came from immunoSEQ multiplex PCR; TCRdb stores just in-frame clones and leaves some out. The table includes about 300,000 clones, more than 75% detected once. The sample was PBMCs or T cells enriched from blood (not recorded which). These receptors all come from a man in his thirties or forties who had recovered from COVID-19.

The chain joins TRBV6-4 to TRBJ1-5, with a possible D match to TRBD1 (5 bases). The V end lost 6 bases, the J end lost 3 bases, and 15 bases lay between the germline ends. Germline CDR1 reads MRHNA; CDR2 reads SNTAGT. This CDR3 has 15 amino acids. CDR3 amino acids: CASREGRQYNQPQHF. CDR3 nucleotides: TGTGCCAGCAGGGAGGGTCGACAGTACAATCAGCCCCAGCATTTT.

The chain joins TRBV6-5 to TRBJ1-1; a weak D match, TRBD1 (6 bases). The CDR3 runs to 14 residues. The germline gives CDR1 MNHEY, CDR2 SVGAGI. V was pared by 3 bases and J by 1 base, with 9 bases between. Here the CDR3 DNA reads TGTGCCAGCAGTTATCAGGGGAGGAACACTGAAGCTTTCTTT. Translating it yields CASSYQGRNTEAFF.

This chain uses TRBV11-2 with TRBJ1-1; 8 bases fit TRBD1. The CDR3 totals 11 residues. Looked up from germline, CDR1 is SGHAT and CDR2 is FQNNGV. The V gene end was trimmed by 6 bases and the J gene end by 11 bases; junction bases not matched to a gene: 5. The CDR3: CASSTGGPAFF. The CDR3 bases are TGTGCCAGCAGTACAGGGGGTCCGGCTTTCTTT. The entire variable domain, with the rest obtained from reference TRBV11-2 and TRBJ1-1, is as follows: EAGVAQSPRYKIIEKRQSVAFWCNPISGHATLYWYQQILGQGPKLLIQFQNNGVVDDSQLPKDRFSAERLKGVDSTLKIQPAKLEDSAVYLCASSTGGPAFFGQGTRLTVV.

The gene calls are TRBV4-1 and TRBJ2-3, with TRBD2 matching over 8 bases. V trimming: 4 bases; J trimming: 1 base; junction bases outside the gene matches: 4. The germline CDR1 and CDR2 sequences are MGHRA and YSYEKL. This CDR3 spans 15 amino acids. The CDR3 DNA reads as TGCGCCAGCAGCCTTGACGGGGGGGGCACAGATACGCAGTATTTT. Residues: CASSLDGGGTDTQYF.

V usage is TRBV9 and J usage is TRBJ2-2; TRBD2 matches 15 bases. Germline CDR1 is SGDLS and CDR2 is YYNGEE. CDR3 size: 18 residues. Trimming cost V 4 bases and J 5 bases; bases outside gene matches: 9. CDR3 sequence reads: CASSLGLAGGPGTGELFF. The CDR3, as DNA: TGTGCCAGCAGCCTCGGACTAGCGGGGGGGCCTGGGACCGGGGAGCTGTTTTTT.

The chain carries TRBV4-1 and TRBJ1-6, with 8 positions matching TRBD1. The CDR3 runs 18 residues. The junction had 9 bases not matched to a gene; V was cut back by 2 bases and J by 3 bases. CDR1 is MGHRA, CDR2 YSYEKL, per germline. This CDR3 reads CASSQFTGGAYYNSPLHF. The CDR3 nucleotides are TGCGCCAGCAGCCAATTCACAGGGGGGGCCTACTATAATTCACCCCTCCACTTT.

The V and J genes are TRBV5-1 and TRBJ2-7; 7 bases are shared with TRBD2. The ends lost 0 bases at V and 3 bases at J; junction bases unmatched: 3. Germline values: CDR1 SGHRS, CDR2 YFSETQ. There are 14 residues in the CDR3. DNA of the CDR3: TGCGCCAGCAGCTTGGCCCTAGCGGACTACGAGCAGTACTTC. Protein sequence: CASSLALADYEQYF.

This clone was found once. The V and J genes are TRBV7-8 and TRBJ2-5; no clear D gene. Per the germline V gene, CDR1 is SGHVS and CDR2 is FQNEAQ. This CDR3 spans 14 amino acids. Trimming left V 1 base short and J 1 base short, with 7 bases between. CDR3 sequence: CASSLGHRQETQYF. In DNA form, the CDR3 reads TGTGCCAGCAGCTTAGGACACCGCCAAGAGACCCAGTACTTC.

This rearrangement joins TRBV11-3 to TRBJ1-2; D gene ambiguous. Germline CDR1 and CDR2: SGHNT and YENEEA. The CDR3 consists of 13 residues. The V gene lost 5 bases and the J gene lost 8 bases, with 15 bases spanning the gap. As DNA, the CDR3 is TGTGCCAGCAGCCGGACTGGCGGGGAAGGCTACACCTTC. Translating gives CASSRTGGEGYTF.

The J gene is TRBJ2-7, the V gene TRBV25-1; no clear D gene. CDR1 is MGHDK, CDR2 SYGVNS, per germline. The ends were cut back, 5 bases at V and 6 bases at J, with 20 bases in the middle. This CDR3 has 15 amino acids. CDR3 DNA: TGTGCCAGCAGTATGCGTTCTACTACTACATCCGAGCAGTACTTC. Amino acids: CASSMRSTTTSEQYF.

The chain combines TRBV2 with TRBJ2-7; D gene ambiguous. Looked up from germline, CDR1 is SNHLY and CDR2 is FYNNEI. The V gene lost 5 bases and the J gene lost 4 bases, with 6 bases spanning the gap. The CDR3 length is 11 residues. The CDR3 DNA reads as TGTGCCAGCAGTTTTCAGTACGAGCAGTACTTC. This codes for CASSFQYEQYF.

This rearrangement joins TRBV15 to TRBJ2-1; a weak D match, TRBD2 (6 bases). Germline-derived CDR1 and CDR2 are LNHNV and YYDKDF (reference sequence). This CDR3 has 14 residues. Trimming took off 5 bases at V and 6 bases at J, with 14 bases between the two ends. CDR3 residues: CATSEPGASNEQFF. The CDR3 nucleotides are TGTGCCACCAGCGAACCGGGAGCGAGCAATGAGCAGTTCTTC.

V is TRBV6-5 and J is TRBJ2-1, with 7 positions matching TRBD2. The CDR3 is made up of 15 amino acids. V was pared by 7 bases and J by 6 bases, with 12 bases of the junction left unmatched. The germline V gene encodes CDR1 MNHEY and CDR2 SVGAGI. The CDR3 sequence: CASTPIPPSGNEQFF. The DNA of the CDR3 is TGTGCCAGCACCCCTATCCCCCCTAGCGGCAATGAGCAGTTCTTC.

V and J are TRBV30 and TRBJ2-7; the match to TRBD2 covers 11 bases. The junction had 1 base not matched to a gene; V was cut back by 7 bases and J by 2 bases. The CDR3 has 12 amino acids. Germline V gene data show CDR1 as GTSNPN and CDR2 as SVGIG (reference sequence). CDR3 nucleotides: TGTGCCTATAGCGGGGGGGCCTACGAGCAGTACTTC. It is translated as CAYSGGAYEQYF.

In its sample, this clone was seen a few times. The chain carries TRBV2 and TRBJ1-5; TRBD1 matches at 7 bases. The CDR3 covers 15 residues. CDR1 is SNHLY and CDR2 is FYNNEI in the germline V gene. The ends lost 7 bases at V and 2 bases at J; junction bases unmatched: 8. CDR3 sequence reads: CASKSGGGGNQPQHF. CDR3 DNA sequence: TGTGCCAGCAAATCGGGAGGGGGCGGCAATCAGCCCCAGCATTTT.

The chain uses TRBV6-5 and TRBJ2-7; 9 bases fit TRBD1. This CDR3 comprises 16 residues. Germline CDR1 reads MNHEY; CDR2 reads SVGAGI. Unmatched junction bases numbered 8, after V lost 2 bases and J lost 3 bases. CDR3 sequence (DNA): TGTGCCAGCAGTTACCCGGACAGGGGAATCGACTACGAGCAGTACTTC. It codes for CASSYPDRGIDYEQYF.

The sample holds a few counts of this clone. The chain combines TRBV6-5 with TRBJ1-6; possibly TRBD1 for D (5 bases). CDR3 length equals 12 residues. The germline gives CDR1 MNHEY, CDR2 SVGAGI. Between the trimmed V and J ends, which lost 6 bases and 10 bases, there was a span of 10 bases. CDR3 nucleotides: TGTGCCAGCAGCAGGGTGAAATCACCCCTCCACTTT. Translated: CASSRVKSPLHF.

The count of this clone is one. V is TRBV5-1 and J is TRBJ1-4; D call uncertain. The length of the CDR3 is 14 residues. V was shortened by 0 bases and J by 4 bases, with 7 bases between the two germline ends. Germline-derived CDR1 and CDR2 are SGHRS and YFSETQ. The CDR3 loop reads CASSLDSLNEKLFF. CDR3 nucleotides: TGCGCCAGCAGCTTGGACAGCCTTAATGAAAAACTGTTTTTT.

In DNA, the CDR3 is TGTGCCACCAGTGAGCCACAGGGATCCTATGGCTACACCTTC. Its translation is CATSEPQGSYGYTF. This chain uses TRBV24-1 with TRBJ1-2; weak D call: TRBD1 (6 bases). V gave up 4 bases and J gave up 4 bases, with 12 bases separating them. Per germline, CDR1 KGHDR and CDR2 SFDVKD. The CDR3 totals 14 residues.

The chain links TRBV30 to TRBJ1-1, with TRBD1 identical over 9 bases. The CDR3 is 13 amino acids. With V trimmed by 8 bases and J by 1 base, 5 bases remained unmatched. The germline gives CDR1 GTSNPN, CDR2 SVGIG (reference sequence). CDR3 loop: CATQGQGNTEAFF. The CDR3, as DNA: TGTGCCACACAGGGACAGGGGAACACTGAAGCTTTCTTT.

The chain carries TRBV5-1 and TRBJ2-5; D gene unclear. Germline CDR1 SGHRS, CDR2 YFSETQ. The CDR3 contains 14 residues. V lost 1 base, J lost 2 bases, and 9 bases lay in between. The CDR3 reads CASSLTTAQETQYF. CDR3 nucleotides: TGCGCCAGCAGCTTGACGACTGCGCAAGAGACCCAGTACTTC.

This clone turned up a few times. This rearrangement joins TRBV10-3 to TRBJ1-3; the D is unclear. V shed 3 bases and J shed 0 bases, with 6 bases lying between them. From germline, CDR1 is ENHRY and CDR2 SYGVKD. The CDR3 spans 14 residues. In DNA form, the CDR3 reads TGTGCCATCAGTGAACAAATCTCTGGAAACACCATATATTTT. Its translation is CAISEQISGNTIYF.

This chain uses TRBV5-1 with TRBJ2-2; 8 bases are a match to TRBD2. Germline lookup yields CDR1 SGHRS and CDR2 YFSETQ. V lost 2 bases and J lost 4; bases outside the gene matches: 4. This CDR3 is built from 15 residues. CDR3 DNA sequence: TGCGCCAGCAGCTTCTTAGCGGGAAGCACCGGGGAGCTGTTTTTT. Protein product: CASSFLAGSTGELFF.